The next 18 T cell receptor beta chains were all read from a single sample in a study of T cells in women clearing cervical HPV infection. TCRdb keeps only in-frame clones here, not all; method: immunoSEQ multiplex PCR. This listing includes tens of thousands of clones. The sample was blood buffy coat. The source of these receptors is a woman between 18 and 70 years old with a cervical HPV16 infection that either progressed to CIN3+ or cleared (not recorded which).

With regard to this clone: The read falls 3 residues short of the CDR3 end, and the missing part is taken from the germline J gene. The J gene is TRBJ1-6, the V gene TRBV5-1; D may be TRBD1 (5 bases). This CDR3 is built from 17 residues. The germline V gene has CDR1 SGHRS and CDR2 YFSETQ. Between the trimmed V and J ends, which lost 4 bases and 10 bases, there was a span of 24 bases. CDR3 region: CASSRSQGTGTWSPLHF. The sequenced part of the CDR3 DNA is TGCGCCAGCAGCCGGAGTCAGGGAACCGGTACTTGGTCACCC.

About this clone itself: The read ends 3 residues early relative to the CDR3; the germline J gene fills the gap. V is TRBV20-1 and J is TRBJ1-5; TRBD1 matches at 8 bases. Germline assignment: CDR1 DFQATT and CDR2 SNEGSKA (reference sequence). V dropped 3 bases and J dropped 0; count of bases not matched to a gene: 4. The CDR3 runs to 15 residues. CDR3: CSARPQGDSNQPQHF. The part of the CDR3 DNA that was read is TGCAGTGCTAGGCCACAGGGGGATAGCAATCAGCCC.

Comment on this clone: The read halts 3 residues ahead of the CDR3 end, with the missing end drawn from the germline J gene. This chain connects TRBV19 to TRBJ1-5; 12 bases map to TRBD1. This CDR3 contains 17 residues. Germline V gene data show CDR1 as LNHDA and CDR2 as SQIVND (reference sequence). Losses at the gene ends were 9 bases for V and 6 bases for J; bases not matched to a gene: 15. The CDR3 bases that were read are TGTGCCAGCAACCCGCTTTGGGACAGGGGGCGACGTCAGCCC. Its protein is CASNPLWDRGRRQP. The complete CDR3 protein is CASNPLWDRGRRQPQHF.

Note on this clone: The read terminates 3 residues before the CDR3 end, so the remaining end is supplied by the germline J gene. This chain uses TRBV2 with TRBJ2-1, with 9 positions matching TRBD2. V shed 6 bases and J 7 bases; nucleotides not matched to a gene: 7. This CDR3 spans 14 amino acids. CDR1 SNHLY and CDR2 FYNNEI come from the germline V gene. The CDR3 reads CASRRGGAGNEQFF. The sequenced part of the CDR3 DNA is TGTGCCAGCAGACGCGGGGGGGCCGGGAATGAG.

With regard to this clone: One junction end disagrees with the germline gene, perhaps due to a read error. Sequencing ends 3 residues short of the CDR3 end; the germline J gene provides the rest. The V call is TRBV4-2, the J call TRBJ2-5; 7 bases match TRBD2. Germline V gives CDR1 LGHNA, CDR2 YNFKEQ. This CDR3 comprises 14 residues. CDR3 bases read: TGCGCCAGCAGTCCACGGGGCGGGGGAGAGACC. This encodes CASSPRGGGET. The entire CDR3 sequence reads CASSPRGGGETQYF.

To note about this clone: The CDR3 end lies 3 residues beyond the end of the read and is filled in from the germline J gene. The V and J genes are TRBV5-1 and TRBJ2-7, with a tentative D call TRBD2 (7 bases). The CDR3 contains 16 residues. Germline V gives CDR1 SGHRS, CDR2 YFSETQ. V gave up 2 bases and J gave up 0 bases, with 15 bases separating them. The CDR3 bases that were read are TGCGCCAGCAGCTTTGGGGGGGGGCGGGGCTCCTACGAG. Encoded protein: CASSFGGGRGSYE. From start to end, the CDR3 is CASSFGGGRGSYEQYF. Full variable domain (outside the CDR3, taken from reference TRBV5-1 and TRBJ2-7): KAGVTQTPRYLIKTRGQQVTLSCSPISGHRSVSWYQQTPGQGLQFLFEYFSETQRNKGNFPGRFSGRQFSNSRSEMNVSTLELGDSALYLCASSFGGGRGSYEQYFGPGTRLTVT.

Note on this clone: With the read ending 3 residues before the CDR3 end, the germline J gene is used to fill in that end. The rearrangement uses TRBV20-1 and TRBJ2-5; TRBD2 agrees at 7 bases. V lost 6 bases, J lost 1 base, and 5 bases stayed unmatched. Looked up from germline, CDR1 is DFQATT and CDR2 is SNEGSKA (reference sequence). This CDR3 contains 13 residues. CDR3 sequence reads: CSAPRTSQETQYF. The DNA read from the CDR3 is TGCAGTGCCCCGCGGACTAGCCAAGAGACC.

Notes on this clone: The DNA ends 3 residues before the CDR3 does, and the rest of the CDR3 is filled in from the germline J gene. The chain uses TRBV19 and TRBJ1-2, with TRBD1 identical over 7 bases. CDR3 size: 15 residues. In germline, CDR1 is LNHDA, CDR2 SQIVND (reference sequence). J was trimmed by 4 bases and V by 4 bases; bases with no gene match: 9. Incomplete CDR3 DNA: TGTGCCAGTAGTACCGAACAGACAGGGTCCTATGGC. Protein: CASSTEQTGSYG. The complete CDR3 protein is CASSTEQTGSYGYTF.

With respect to this clone: The CDR3 end lies 3 residues beyond the end of the read and is filled in from the germline J gene. V gene TRBV7-8 combines with J gene TRBJ2-1; TRBD2 agrees at 11 bases. With 1 base clipped from V and 7 bases from J, the junction kept 6 bases outside the gene matches. The V gene's germline CDR1 is SGHVS and CDR2 FQNEAQ. The CDR3 loop spans 16 amino acids. CDR3 DNA (partial): TGTGCCAGCAGCTTAGAAGTAGCGGGAGGGCTAAATGAG. Translating it yields CASSLEVAGGLNE. The full CDR3 is CASSLEVAGGLNEQFF.

On this clone itself: The read falls 3 residues short of the CDR3 end, and the missing part is taken from the germline J gene. The chain has TRBV20-1 and TRBJ1-5, with 11 bases identical to TRBD1. The CDR3 contains 14 residues. With 2 bases clipped from V and 6 bases from J, the junction kept 3 bases outside the gene matches. CDR1 and CDR2 (germline): DFQATT, SNEGSKA (reference sequence). The CDR3 DNA, read in part, is TGCAGTGCTAGACCGGACAGGGGGCTTCAGCCC. The encoded protein is CSARPDRGLQP. The complete CDR3 reads CSARPDRGLQPQHF.

Points on this clone: The read is 3 residues too short to cover the CDR3 end, so that end is filled in from the germline J gene. The V call is TRBV2, the J call TRBJ1-2; 7 bases map to TRBD1. There are 16 residues in the CDR3. Unmatched junction bases numbered 7, after V lost 0 bases and J lost 3 bases. The germline V gene has CDR1 SNHLY and CDR2 FYNNEI. The CDR3 spells CASSEAAARGYYGYTF. The sequenced CDR3 bases are TGTGCCAGCAGTGAAGCGGCGGCCAGGGGGTACTATGGC.

As to this clone: The read ends 3 residues early relative to the CDR3; the germline J gene fills the gap. The rearrangement joins TRBV29-1 to TRBJ2-1; D is unclear. V lost 7 bases and J 0 bases, leaving 16 bases between the germline ends. The CDR3 has 15 residues. The germline V gene has CDR1 SQVTM and CDR2 ANQGSEA. CDR3 residues: CSALLPASSYNEQFF. The sequenced part of the CDR3 DNA is TGCAGCGCCTTACTACCGGCGAGCTCCTACAATGAG.

Comment on this clone: Read coverage stops 3 residues before the CDR3 terminus; the germline J gene supplies the remainder. The chain links TRBV6-1 to TRBJ2-1; TRBD1 agrees at 10 bases. The V segment lost 4 bases and the J segment 7 bases; nucleotides outside the gene matches: 4. Germline CDR1 reads MNHNS; CDR2 reads SASEGT. The CDR3 runs 14 residues. The CDR3 spells CASSADRGINEQFF. The sequenced CDR3 bases are TGTGCCAGCAGTGCGGACAGGGGGATTAATGAG.

Notes on this clone: The read ends 3 residues shy of where the CDR3 ends; the end is completed using the germline J gene. The rearrangement uses TRBV19 and TRBJ1-2; 10 bases agree with TRBD1. This CDR3 is 15 amino acids long. CDR1 LNHDA and CDR2 SQIVND come from the germline V gene (reference sequence). V lost 6 bases to trimming and J lost 0 bases; unmatched junction nucleotides: 4. CDR3 protein: CASRPGQGTNYGYTF. CDR3 bases read: TGTGCCAGTAGGCCGGGACAGGGGACTAACTATGGC.

The part of the CDR3 DNA that was read is TGTGCCAGCAGTGGAGGACAGGGGCGCAATCAGCCC. Its translation is CASSGGQGRNQP. The entire CDR3 protein reads CASSGGQGRNQPQHF. The J gene is TRBJ1-5, the V gene TRBV6-1; 9 nucleotides match TRBD1. From the germline J gene comes the end of the CDR3, since the read stops 3 residues before it. Germline values: CDR1 MNHNS, CDR2 SASEGT. Trimming cost V 4 bases and J 2 bases; bases outside gene matches: 3. The CDR3 is 15 amino acids.

Notes on this clone: The read ends 3 residues shy of where the CDR3 ends; the end is completed using the germline J gene. The chain joins TRBV2 to TRBJ1-2, with 7 bases matching TRBD1. This CDR3 contains 13 residues. Germline V gene data show CDR1 as SNHLY and CDR2 as FYNNEI. V shed 6 bases, J shed 6 bases, and the junction held 7 bases outside the gene matches. Partial CDR3 DNA: TGTGCCAGCAGGGGGGACAGTCGTCATGGC. As protein: CASRGDSRHG. The whole CDR3 protein is CASRGDSRHGYTF.

The CDR3 sequence is CASSQDQNTEAFF. CDR3 DNA (partial): TGTGCCAGCAGCCAAGATCAGAACACTGAA. This chain links TRBV14 with TRBJ1-1; unclear D gene. The CDR3 is cut off 3 residues early in the read; its end comes from the germline J gene. The CDR3 totals 13 residues. Germline V gene data show CDR1 as SGHDN and CDR2 as FVKESK. The V and J ends lost 0 bases and 1 base respectively, with 3 bases between them.

Regarding this clone: The read halts 3 residues ahead of the CDR3 end, with the missing end drawn from the germline J gene. The chain recombines TRBV6-4 with TRBJ1-1; D call uncertain. CDR3 size: 13 residues. The germline V and J ends were trimmed by 6 bases and 3 bases, with 11 bases remaining between them. Germline V gives CDR1 MRHNA, CDR2 SNTAGT. The CDR3 DNA, read in part, is TGTGCCAGCAGCGCCGAGCACTACACTGAA. Protein product: CASSAEHYTE. The CDR3, in full, reads CASSAEHYTEAFF.